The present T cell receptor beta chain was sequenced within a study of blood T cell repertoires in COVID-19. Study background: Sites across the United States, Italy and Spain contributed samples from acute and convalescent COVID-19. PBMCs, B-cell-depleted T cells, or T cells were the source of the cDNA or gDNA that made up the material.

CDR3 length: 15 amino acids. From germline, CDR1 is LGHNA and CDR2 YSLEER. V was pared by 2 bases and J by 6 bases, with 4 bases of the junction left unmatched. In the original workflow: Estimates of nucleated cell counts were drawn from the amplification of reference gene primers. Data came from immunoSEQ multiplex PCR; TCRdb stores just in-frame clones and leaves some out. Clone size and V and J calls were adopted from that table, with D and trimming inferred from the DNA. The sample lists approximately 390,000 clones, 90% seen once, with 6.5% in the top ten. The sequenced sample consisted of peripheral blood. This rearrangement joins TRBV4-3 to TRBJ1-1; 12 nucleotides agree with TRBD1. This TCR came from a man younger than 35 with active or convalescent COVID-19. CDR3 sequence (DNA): TGCGCCAGCAGCCAAACGGGACAGGGGGCGTCTGAAGCTTTCTTT. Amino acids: CASSQTGQGASEAFF.